This T cell receptor (beta chain) was captured by sequencing in a study of blood T cells in healthy people across ages. The CDR3 totals 13 residues. Trimming pared 5 bases from V and 4 bases from J, leaving 8 bases between. Germline loops: CDR1 ENHRY, CDR2 SYGVKD. Each sample yielded at least 6 million isolated PBMCs. Sample-barcoded 5' priming and a J-beta primer mix drove a second PCR of roughly 7 to 11 cycles. MiXCR was run by TCRdb on the 5' RACE reads, yielding one entry per CDR3 protein. The sample has some 1,800,000 distinct CDR3 sequences; approximately 40% are singletons. The rearrangement joins TRBV10-3 to TRBJ1-4; D call uncertain. The TCR was taken from a human donor in good health. The sample consisted of blood. DNA of the CDR3: TGTGCCATCAGTACCCTCCTTAATGAAAAACTGTTTTTT. The encoded protein is CAISTLLNEKLFF.